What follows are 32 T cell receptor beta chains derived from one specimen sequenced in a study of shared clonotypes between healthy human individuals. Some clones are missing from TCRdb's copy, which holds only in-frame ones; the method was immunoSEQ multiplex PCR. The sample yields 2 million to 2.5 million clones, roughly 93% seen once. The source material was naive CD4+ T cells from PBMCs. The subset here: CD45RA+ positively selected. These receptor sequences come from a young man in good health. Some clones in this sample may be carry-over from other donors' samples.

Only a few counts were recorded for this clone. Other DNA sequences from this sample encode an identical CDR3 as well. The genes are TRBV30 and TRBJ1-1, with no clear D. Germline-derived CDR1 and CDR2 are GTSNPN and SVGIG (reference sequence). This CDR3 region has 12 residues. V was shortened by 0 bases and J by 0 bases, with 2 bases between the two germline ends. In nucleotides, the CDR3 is TGTGCCTGGAGTGTAATGAACACTGAAGCTTTCTTT. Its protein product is CAWSVMNTEAFF.

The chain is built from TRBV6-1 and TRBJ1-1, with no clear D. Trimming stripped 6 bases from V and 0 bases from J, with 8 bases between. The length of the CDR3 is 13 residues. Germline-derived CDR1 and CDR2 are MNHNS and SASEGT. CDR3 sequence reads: CASSWSMNTEAFF. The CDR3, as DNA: TGTGCCAGCAGCTGGTCCATGAACACTGAAGCTTTCTTT.

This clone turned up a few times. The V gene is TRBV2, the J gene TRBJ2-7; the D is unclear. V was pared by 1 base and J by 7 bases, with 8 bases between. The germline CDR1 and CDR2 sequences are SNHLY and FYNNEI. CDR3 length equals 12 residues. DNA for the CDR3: TGTGCCAGCAGTGAAGAGTTCCCGGAGCAGTACTTC. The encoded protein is CASSEEFPEQYF. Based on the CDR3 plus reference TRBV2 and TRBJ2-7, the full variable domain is EPEVTQTPSHQVTQMGQEVILRCVPISNHLYFYWYRQILGQKVEFLVSFYNNEISEKSEIFDDQFSVERPDGSNFTLKIRSTKLEDSAMYFCASSEEFPEQYFGPGTRLTVT.

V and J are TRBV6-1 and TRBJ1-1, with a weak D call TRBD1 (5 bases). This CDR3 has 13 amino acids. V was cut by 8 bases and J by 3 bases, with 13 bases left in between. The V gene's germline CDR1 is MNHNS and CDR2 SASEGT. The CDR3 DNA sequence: TGTGCCAGCTCGACGGGACGTGACACTGAAGCTTTCTTT. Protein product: CASSTGRDTEAFF.

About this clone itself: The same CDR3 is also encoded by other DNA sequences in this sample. In DNA, the CDR3 is TGCGCCAGCAGCTTAGTAGCGGGGGCTTACAATGAGCAGTTCTTC. Residues: CASSLVAGAYNEQFF. The chain is built from TRBV5-1 and TRBJ2-1; 9 bases are a match to TRBD2. Germline V gene lookup returns CDR1 SGHRS and CDR2 YFSETQ. CDR3 length equals 15 residues. V lost 2 bases and J lost 4; bases outside the gene matches: 4. Full variable domain (missing parts from reference TRBV5-1 and TRBJ2-1): KAGVTQTPRYLIKTRGQQVTLSCSPISGHRSVSWYQQTPGQGLQFLFEYFSETQRNKGNFPGRFSGRQFSNSRSEMNVSTLELGDSALYLCASSLVAGAYNEQFFGPGTRLTVL.

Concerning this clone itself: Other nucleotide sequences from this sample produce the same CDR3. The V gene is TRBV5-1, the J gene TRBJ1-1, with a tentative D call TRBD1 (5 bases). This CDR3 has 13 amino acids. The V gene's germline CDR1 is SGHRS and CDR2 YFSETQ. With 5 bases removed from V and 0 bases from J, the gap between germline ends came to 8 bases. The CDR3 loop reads CASSFRVNTEAFF. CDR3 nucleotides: TGCGCCAGCAGTTTCAGGGTGAACACTGAAGCTTTCTTT.

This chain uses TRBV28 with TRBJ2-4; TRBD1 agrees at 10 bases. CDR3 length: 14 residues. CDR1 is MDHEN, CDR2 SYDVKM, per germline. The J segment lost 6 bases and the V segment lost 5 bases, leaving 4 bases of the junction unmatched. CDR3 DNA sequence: TGTGCCAGCAGTCTCCGGGACAGGGGAAACATTCAGTACTTC. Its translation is CASSLRDRGNIQYF. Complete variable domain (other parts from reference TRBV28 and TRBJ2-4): DVKVTQSSRYLVKRTGEKVFLECVQDMDHENMFWYRQDPGLGLRLIYFSYDVKMKEKGDIPEGYSVSREKKERFSLILESASTNQTSMYLCASSLRDRGNIQYFGAGTRLSVL.

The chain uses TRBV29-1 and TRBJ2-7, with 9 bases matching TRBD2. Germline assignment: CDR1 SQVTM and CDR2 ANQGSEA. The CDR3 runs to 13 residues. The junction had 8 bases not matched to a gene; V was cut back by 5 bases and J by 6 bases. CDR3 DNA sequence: TGCAGCGTTTTTGCGGGAGGGCCCCGCGAGCAGTACTTC. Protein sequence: CSVFAGGPREQYF.

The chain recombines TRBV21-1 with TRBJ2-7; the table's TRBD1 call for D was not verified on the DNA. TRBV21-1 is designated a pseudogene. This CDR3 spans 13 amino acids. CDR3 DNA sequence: TGTGCCAGCAGGAGGACAGCGTTGGACGAGCAGTACTTC. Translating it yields CASRRTALDEQYF.

The CDR3 region is CASSYGLAGVVETQYF. Written as DNA, the CDR3 is TGTGCCAGCAGCTACGGACTAGCGGGAGTTGTGGAGACCCAGTACTTC. The rearrangement joins TRBV11-1 to TRBJ2-5, with 13 bases lining up with TRBD2. The CDR3 runs 16 residues. Germline V lookup: CDR1 SGHAT, CDR2 FQDESV (reference sequence). The junction had 7 bases not matched to a gene; V was cut back by 4 bases and J by 5 bases.

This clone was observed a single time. The CDR3 sequence is CASSLGDHSNQPQHF. The CDR3 nucleotides are TGCGCCAGCAGCCTAGGGGATCATAGCAATCAGCCCCAGCATTTT. The chain is built from TRBV4-1 and TRBJ1-5; D is possibly TRBD1 (5 bases). Germline lookup yields CDR1 MGHRA and CDR2 YSYEKL. V lost 4 bases, J lost 0 bases, and 10 bases lay in between. The CDR3 is made up of 15 amino acids.

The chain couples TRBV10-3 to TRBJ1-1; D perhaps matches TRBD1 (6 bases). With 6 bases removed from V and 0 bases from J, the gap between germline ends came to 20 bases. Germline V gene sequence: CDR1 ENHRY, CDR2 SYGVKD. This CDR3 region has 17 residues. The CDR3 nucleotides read TGTGCCATCAGACCTGTAAAGGACAGAACTTTGAACACTGAAGCTTTCTTT. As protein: CAIRPVKDRTLNTEAFF.

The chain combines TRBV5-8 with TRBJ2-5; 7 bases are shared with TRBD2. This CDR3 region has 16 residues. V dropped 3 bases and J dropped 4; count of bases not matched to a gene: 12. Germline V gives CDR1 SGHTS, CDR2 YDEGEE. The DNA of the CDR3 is TGTGCCAGCAGCTCTGGCGACAGCACGGGAGGAGAGACCCAGTACTTC. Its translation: CASSSGDSTGGETQYF.

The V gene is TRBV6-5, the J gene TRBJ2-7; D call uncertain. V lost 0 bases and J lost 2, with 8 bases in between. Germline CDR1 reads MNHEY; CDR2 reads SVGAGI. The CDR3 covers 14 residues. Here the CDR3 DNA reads TGTGCCAGCAGTTACTCGCAGGTAGCCTACGAGCAGTACTTC. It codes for CASSYSQVAYEQYF.

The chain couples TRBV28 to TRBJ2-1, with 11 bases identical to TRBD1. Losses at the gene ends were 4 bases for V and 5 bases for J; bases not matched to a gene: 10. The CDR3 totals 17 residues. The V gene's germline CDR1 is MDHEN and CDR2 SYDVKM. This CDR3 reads CASSSFSGTGGNNEQFF. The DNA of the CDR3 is TGTGCCAGCAGTTCCTTCTCCGGGACAGGGGGGAACAATGAGCAGTTCTTC. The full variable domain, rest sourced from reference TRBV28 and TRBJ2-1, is DVKVTQSSRYLVKRTGEKVFLECVQDMDHENMFWYRQDPGLGLRLIYFSYDVKMKEKGDIPEGYSVSREKKERFSLILESASTNQTSMYLCASSSFSGTGGNNEQFFGPGTRLTVL.

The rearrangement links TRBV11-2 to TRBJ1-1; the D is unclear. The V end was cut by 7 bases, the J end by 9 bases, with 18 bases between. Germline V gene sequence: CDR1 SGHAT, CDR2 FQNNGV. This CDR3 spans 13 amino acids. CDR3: CASNSINRVKAFF. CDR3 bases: TGTGCCAGCAACTCCATAAACAGAGTAAAAGCTTTCTTT. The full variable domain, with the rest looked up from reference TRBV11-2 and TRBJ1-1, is EAGVAQSPRYKIIEKRQSVAFWCNPISGHATLYWYQQILGQGPKLLIQFQNNGVVDDSQLPKDRFSAERLKGVDSTLKIQPAKLEDSAVYLCASNSINRVKAFFGQGTRLTVV.

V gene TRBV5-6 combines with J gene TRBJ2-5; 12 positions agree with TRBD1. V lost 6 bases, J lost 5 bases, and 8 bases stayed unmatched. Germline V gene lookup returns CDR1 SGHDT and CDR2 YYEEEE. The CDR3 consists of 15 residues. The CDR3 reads CASNRDRGPGETQYF. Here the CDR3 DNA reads TGTGCCAGCAACCGGGACAGGGGGCCGGGGGAGACCCAGTACTTC.

The CDR3, as DNA: TGTGCCAGCAGCGTAGCCCGCGGTGGGGCCAACGTCCTGACTTTC. Residues: CASSVARGGANVLTF. The chain combines TRBV9 with TRBJ2-6; D is undetermined. The germline V and J ends were trimmed by 0 bases and 3 bases, with 7 bases remaining between them. The CDR3 contains 15 residues. Per germline, CDR1 SGDLS and CDR2 YYNGEE.

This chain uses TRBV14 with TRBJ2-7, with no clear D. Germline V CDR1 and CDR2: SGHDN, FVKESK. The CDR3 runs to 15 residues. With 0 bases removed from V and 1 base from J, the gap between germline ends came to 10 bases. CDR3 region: CASSQDLSRSYEQYF. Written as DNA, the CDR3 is TGTGCCAGCAGCCAAGATCTTTCTCGGTCCTACGAGCAGTACTTC.

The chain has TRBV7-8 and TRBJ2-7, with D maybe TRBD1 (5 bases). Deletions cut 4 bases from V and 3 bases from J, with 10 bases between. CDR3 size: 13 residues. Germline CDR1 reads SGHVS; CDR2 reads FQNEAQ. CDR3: CASSSFRDYEQYF. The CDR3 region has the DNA TGTGCCAGCAGCTCTTTCAGGGACTACGAGCAGTACTTC.

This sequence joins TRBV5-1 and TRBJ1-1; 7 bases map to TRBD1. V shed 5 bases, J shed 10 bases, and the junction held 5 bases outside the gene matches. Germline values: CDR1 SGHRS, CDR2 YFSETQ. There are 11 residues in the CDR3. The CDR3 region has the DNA TGCGCCAGCAGTTTACAGGGGAGAGCTTTCTTT. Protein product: CASSLQGRAFF. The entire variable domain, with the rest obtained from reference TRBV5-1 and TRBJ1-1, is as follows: KAGVTQTPRYLIKTRGQQVTLSCSPISGHRSVSWYQQTPGQGLQFLFEYFSETQRNKGNFPGRFSGRQFSNSRSEMNVSTLELGDSALYLCASSLQGRAFFGQGTRLTVV.

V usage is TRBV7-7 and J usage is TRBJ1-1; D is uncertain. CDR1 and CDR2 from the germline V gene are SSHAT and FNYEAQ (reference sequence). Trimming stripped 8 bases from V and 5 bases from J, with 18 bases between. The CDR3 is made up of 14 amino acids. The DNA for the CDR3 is TGTGCCAGCTCGGACGGGGTTGGTTTGACTGAAGCTTTCTTT. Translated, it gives CASSDGVGLTEAFF.

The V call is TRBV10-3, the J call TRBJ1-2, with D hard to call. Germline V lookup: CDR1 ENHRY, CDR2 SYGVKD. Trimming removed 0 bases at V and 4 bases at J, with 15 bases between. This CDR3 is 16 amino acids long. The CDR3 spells CAISESASLRSYGYTF. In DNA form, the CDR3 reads TGTGCCATCAGTGAGTCGGCGTCGCTGAGAAGCTATGGCTACACCTTC.

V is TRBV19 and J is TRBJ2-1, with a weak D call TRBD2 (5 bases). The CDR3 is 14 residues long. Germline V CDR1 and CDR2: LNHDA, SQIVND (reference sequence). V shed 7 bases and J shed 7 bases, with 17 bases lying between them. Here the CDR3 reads CASTEGDLRNEQFF. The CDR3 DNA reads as TGTGCCAGTACTGAGGGAGACCTAAGGAATGAGCAGTTCTTC.

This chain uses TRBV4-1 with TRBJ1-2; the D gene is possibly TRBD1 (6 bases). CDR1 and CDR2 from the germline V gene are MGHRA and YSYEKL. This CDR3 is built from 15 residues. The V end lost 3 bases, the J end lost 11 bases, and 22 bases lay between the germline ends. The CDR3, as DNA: TGCGCCAGCAGCCAGCCGACCAGATCCAGACAGGCTTACACCTTC. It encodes CASSQPTRSRQAYTF.

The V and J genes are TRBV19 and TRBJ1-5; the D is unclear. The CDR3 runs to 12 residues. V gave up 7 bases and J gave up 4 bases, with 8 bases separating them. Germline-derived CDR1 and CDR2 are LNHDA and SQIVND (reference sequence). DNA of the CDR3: TGTGCCAGTACCATACAGAATCAGCCCCAGCATTTT. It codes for CASTIQNQPQHF.

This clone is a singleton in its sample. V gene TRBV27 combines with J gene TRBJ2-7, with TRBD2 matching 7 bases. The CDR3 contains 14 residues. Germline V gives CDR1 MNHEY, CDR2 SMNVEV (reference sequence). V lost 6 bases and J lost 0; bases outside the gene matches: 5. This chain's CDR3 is CASRDGGGSYEQYF. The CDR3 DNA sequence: TGTGCCAGCAGGGATGGCGGGGGCTCCTACGAGCAGTACTTC.

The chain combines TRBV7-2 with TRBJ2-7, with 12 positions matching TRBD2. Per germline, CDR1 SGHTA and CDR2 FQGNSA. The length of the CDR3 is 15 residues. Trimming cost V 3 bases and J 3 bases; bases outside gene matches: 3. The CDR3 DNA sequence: TGTGCCAGCAGCTTTTCGACTAGCGGGAGCTACGAGCAGTACTTC. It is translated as CASSFSTSGSYEQYF. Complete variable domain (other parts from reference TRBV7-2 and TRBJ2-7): GAGVSQSPSNKVTEKGKDVELRCDPISGHTALYWYRQSLGQGLEFLIYFQGNSAPDKSGLPSDRFSAERTGGSVSTLTIQRTQQEDSAVYLCASSFSTSGSYEQYFGPGTRLTVT.

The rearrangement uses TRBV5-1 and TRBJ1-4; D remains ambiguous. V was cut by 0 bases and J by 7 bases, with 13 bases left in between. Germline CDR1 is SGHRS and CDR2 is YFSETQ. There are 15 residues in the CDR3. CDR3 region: CASSLGWGGSEKLFF. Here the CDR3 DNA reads TGCGCCAGCAGCTTGGGATGGGGAGGAAGTGAAAAACTGTTTTTT.

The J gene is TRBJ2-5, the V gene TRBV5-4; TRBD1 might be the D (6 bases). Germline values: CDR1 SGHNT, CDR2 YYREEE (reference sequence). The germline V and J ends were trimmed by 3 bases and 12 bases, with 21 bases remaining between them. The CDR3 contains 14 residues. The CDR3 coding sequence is TGTGCCAGCAGCTGGGACATAACGGGCGGTTCTGAGTACTTC. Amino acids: CASSWDITGGSEYF.

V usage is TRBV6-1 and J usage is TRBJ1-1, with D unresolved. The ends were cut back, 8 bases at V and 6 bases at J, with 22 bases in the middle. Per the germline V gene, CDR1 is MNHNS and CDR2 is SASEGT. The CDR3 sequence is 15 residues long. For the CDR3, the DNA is TGTGCCAGCGGTAAGGGCGGGAAGGCGGGGTCTGAAGCTTTCTTT. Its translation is CASGKGGKAGSEAFF.

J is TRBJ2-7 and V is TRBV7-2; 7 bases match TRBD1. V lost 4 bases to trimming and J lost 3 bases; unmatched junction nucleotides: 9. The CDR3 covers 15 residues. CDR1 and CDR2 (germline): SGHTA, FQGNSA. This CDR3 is CASSYTGTVSYEQYF. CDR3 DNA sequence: TGTGCCAGCAGCTACACCGGGACAGTAAGCTACGAGCAGTACTTC. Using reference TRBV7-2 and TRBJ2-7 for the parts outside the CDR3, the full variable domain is GAGVSQSPSNKVTEKGKDVELRCDPISGHTALYWYRQSLGQGLEFLIYFQGNSAPDKSGLPSDRFSAERTGGSVSTLTIQRTQQEDSAVYLCASSYTGTVSYEQYFGPGTRLTVT.